A single T cell receptor (beta chain) is shown here with its context. These data originate in a study of blood T cell repertoires in COVID-19. Clones were read by immunoSEQ multiplex PCR, and TCRdb kept only the in-frame ones, dropping some. In the table there are 150,000 to 180,000 clones, roughly 78% of which are singletons. The CDR3 has 14 residues. CDR1 is SNHLY, CDR2 FYNNEI, per germline. The V gene lost 3 bases and the J gene lost 4 bases, with 10 bases spanning the gap. The sequence derives from a man aged 80 or over with acute or convalescent COVID-19. This chain connects TRBV2 to TRBJ1-5; no clear D. The sample was peripheral blood. CDR3 sequence reads: CASSDLRYNQPQHF. The CDR3 nucleotides read TGTGCCAGCAGTGACCTCCGGTATAATCAGCCCCAGCATTTT.